Only one count was recorded for the clone carrying this T cell receptor beta chain. The germline gives CDR1 MRHNA, CDR2 SNTAGT. The CDR3 is made up of 14 amino acids. After removal of 5 bases from V and 8 bases from J, the junction contained 4 bases not matched to a gene. Per the study methods: For nucleated cells, counts were estimated from reference gene primer amplification. Repertoires were generated with immunoSEQ multiplex PCR, while TCRdb's copy carries only in-frame clones and drops some. V, J and clone size derive from that table, while D and trimming were established from the DNA sequence. Of over 130,000 clones detected, 80% to 90% appear once; the ten largest clones hold approximately 3.5%. This sample is part of a study of blood T cell repertoires in COVID-19.

Sequencing input: peripheral blood. This receptor was identified in a man between 70 and 80 years old with acute or convalescent COVID-19. This rearrangement joins TRBV6-4 to TRBJ2-1; 12 nucleotides agree with TRBD1. CDR3 nucleotide sequence: TGTGCCAGCAGTACGGGGACAGGGGGCGATGAGCAGTTCTTC. Translation: CASSTGTGGDEQFF.